The rows below give T cell receptor beta chains drawn from one sample of a study of blood T cell repertoires in COVID-19. Only in-frame clones appear in the TCRdb table, and some are missing; sequencing was by immunoSEQ multiplex PCR. Among roughly 200,000 clones, 80% to 85% were seen once, and the ten largest hold approximately 12%. What was sequenced was peripheral blood. These receptors were collected from a woman older than 75 with COVID-19, enrolled during active disease. Both conserved end residues are part of each CDR3. The order of the fields is CDR3 DNA, CDR3 protein, J gene, D gene, clone size, V gene. The D gene is left open where the match is weak. Clone size is shown for a subset of rows, as once, few, many or a class of expanded clone.

CDR3nt: TGCGCCAGCAGCCGTACTAGCGGGTATTACAATGAGCAGTTCTTC; CDR3aa: CASSRTSGYYNEQFF; j_gene: TRBJ2-1; d_gene: TRBD2; abundance: NA; v_gene: TRBV5-1
CDR3nt: TGTGCCAGCAGCGTACGGTCTGGCCTAGCCTTCTACAATGAGCAGTTCTTC; CDR3aa: CASSVRSGLAFYNEQFF; j_gene: TRBJ2-1; d_gene: NA; abundance: NA; v_gene: TRBV9
CDR3nt: TGTGCCAGCAGCGAAGGGGGCGGCTACACTGAAGCTTTCTTT; CDR3aa: CASSEGGGYTEAFF; j_gene: TRBJ1-1; d_gene: TRBD1; abundance: once; v_gene: TRBV6-1
CDR3nt: TGTGCCAGCAGTCTGACAGGGCATGAAGCTTTCTTT; CDR3aa: CASSLTGHEAFF; j_gene: TRBJ1-1; d_gene: TRBD1; abundance: NA; v_gene: TRBV28
CDR3nt: TGTGCCAGCAGCCAAGACAGGGGCTACTATGGCTACACCTTC; CDR3aa: CASSQDRGYYGYTF; j_gene: TRBJ1-2; d_gene: NA; abundance: NA; v_gene: TRBV3-1/TRBV3-2
CDR3nt: TGTGCCAGTAGCCTCCGGGACAGGGGGAATTCACCCCTCCACTTT; CDR3aa: CASSLRDRGNSPLHF; j_gene: TRBJ1-6; d_gene: TRBD1; abundance: NA; v_gene: TRBV19
CDR3nt: TGTGCCAGTAGCACCCTACGGGGAACTAAGACGGACTACGAGCAGTACTTC; CDR3aa: CASSTLRGTKTDYEQYF; j_gene: TRBJ2-7; d_gene: NA; abundance: NA; v_gene: TRBV19
CDR3nt: TGTGCCAGCAGCTTAGGACGGGAGACCGGGGAGCTGTTTTTT; CDR3aa: CASSLGRETGELFF; j_gene: TRBJ2-2; d_gene: NA; abundance: NA; v_gene: TRBV7-6
CDR3nt: TGTGCCAGCTCACCACAAGGGGCGGGGACCGGGGAGCTGTTTTTT; CDR3aa: CASSPQGAGTGELFF; j_gene: TRBJ2-2; d_gene: NA; abundance: NA; v_gene: TRBV18
CDR3nt: TGTGCCAGCAGCCAATCCACGGACAGGAGCTCCTATAATTCACCCCTCCACTTT; CDR3aa: CASSQSTDRSSYNSPLHF; j_gene: TRBJ1-6; d_gene: TRBD1; abundance: NA; v_gene: TRBV4-2
CDR3nt: TGCAGTGCTAGAGATCGGGGTGGCTACACCTTC; CDR3aa: CSARDRGGYTF; j_gene: TRBJ1-2; d_gene: NA; abundance: NA; v_gene: TRBV20-1
CDR3nt: TGTGCCAGCAGTTCGTCGGACAGGATCTACAATGAGCAGTTCTTC; CDR3aa: CASSSSDRIYNEQFF; j_gene: TRBJ2-1; d_gene: TRBD1; abundance: NA; v_gene: TRBV27
CDR3nt: TGTGCCAGCAGCTTTCACGGCCAAGAGACCCAGTACTTC; CDR3aa: CASSFHGQETQYF; j_gene: TRBJ2-5; d_gene: NA; abundance: NA; v_gene: TRBV7-9
CDR3nt: TGTGCCAGCAGCTCCAGCCGGGGTCTCGGAGAGACCCAGTACTTC; CDR3aa: CASSSSRGLGETQYF; j_gene: TRBJ2-5; d_gene: NA; abundance: once; v_gene: TRBV11-1
CDR3nt: TGTGCCAGCGTAAGGGACTCCCCCACCGGGGAGCTGTTTTTT; CDR3aa: CASVRDSPTGELFF; j_gene: TRBJ2-2; d_gene: NA; abundance: NA; v_gene: TRBV7-6
CDR3nt: TGTGCCAGCAGTTATAGGAACAGGGCGGAAAAACTGTTTTTT; CDR3aa: CASSYRNRAEKLFF; j_gene: TRBJ1-4; d_gene: NA; abundance: NA; v_gene: TRBV6-5
CDR3nt: TGTGCCAGCAGCTCCGGGACTGGCTATAGCAATCAGCCCCAGCATTTT; CDR3aa: CASSSGTGYSNQPQHF; j_gene: TRBJ1-5; d_gene: NA; abundance: NA; v_gene: TRBV7-2
CDR3nt: TGTGCCAGCAGTTCTCGCCAGGGGCGCACAGATACGCAGTATTTT; CDR3aa: CASSSRQGRTDTQYF; j_gene: TRBJ2-3; d_gene: NA; abundance: NA; v_gene: TRBV27
CDR3nt: TGCGCCAGCAGCTTGGTGACAGGGCGTCCCAACATGGGCTCTGGAAACACCATATATTTT; CDR3aa: CASSLVTGRPNMGSGNTIYF; j_gene: TRBJ1-3; d_gene: TRBD1; abundance: NA; v_gene: TRBV5-1
CDR3nt: TGTGCCAGCTCACCGAGGCAGGGGGCCTATGGGAATGAGCAGTTCTTC; CDR3aa: CASSPRQGAYGNEQFF; j_gene: TRBJ2-1; d_gene: TRBD1; abundance: NA; v_gene: TRBV18
CDR3nt: TGTGCCTGGAGTAGGACAGGGGGTAGTCAGCCCCAGCATTTT; CDR3aa: CAWSRTGGSQPQHF; j_gene: TRBJ1-5; d_gene: TRBD1; abundance: NA; v_gene: TRBV30
CDR3nt: TGTGCCAGCAGTGATCGACTGCTCTCTGGAAACACCATATATTTT; CDR3aa: CASSDRLLSGNTIYF; j_gene: TRBJ1-3; d_gene: NA; abundance: NA; v_gene: TRBV25-1
CDR3nt: TGTGCCAGCAGCCCTGAGGGACTGCTCATAGATAATGAAAAACTGTTTTTT; CDR3aa: CASSPEGLLIDNEKLFF; j_gene: TRBJ1-4; d_gene: NA; abundance: once; v_gene: TRBV4-2
CDR3nt: TGTGCCAGCAGTTCAACTAGCGGGAGGGAGAATGAGCAGTTCTTC; CDR3aa: CASSSTSGRENEQFF; j_gene: TRBJ2-1; d_gene: TRBD2; abundance: NA; v_gene: TRBV28
CDR3nt: TGCGCCAGCAGCAGGACTAGCGGGGATTACAATGAGCAGTTCTTC; CDR3aa: CASSRTSGDYNEQFF; j_gene: TRBJ2-1; d_gene: TRBD2; abundance: NA; v_gene: TRBV5-1
CDR3nt: TGTGCCAGCTCAGCTAGCCAAGAGACCCAGTACTTC; CDR3aa: CASSASQETQYF; j_gene: TRBJ2-5; d_gene: NA; abundance: NA; v_gene: TRBV18
CDR3nt: TGCGCCAGCAGCCAGCTTAGCGGTACCTACGAGCAGTACTTC; CDR3aa: CASSQLSGTYEQYF; j_gene: TRBJ2-7; d_gene: NA; abundance: once; v_gene: TRBV4-1
CDR3nt: TGTGCCAGCAGCTTGGTGGGGCGGGAGACCCAGTACTTC; CDR3aa: CASSLVGRETQYF; j_gene: TRBJ2-5; d_gene: NA; abundance: NA; v_gene: TRBV5-6
CDR3nt: TGTGCCAGCCGGCTAGCGGGAGTTCCCGGGGAGCTGTTTTTT; CDR3aa: CASRLAGVPGELFF; j_gene: TRBJ2-2; d_gene: TRBD2; abundance: NA; v_gene: TRBV28
CDR3nt: TGTGCCAGCAGGGGGGGGTACGAGCAGTACTTC; CDR3aa: CASRGGYEQYF; j_gene: TRBJ2-7; d_gene: TRBD2; abundance: once; v_gene: TRBV28
CDR3nt: TGTGCCAGCAGCGTGACTAGTTTCACCGGGGAGCTGTTTTTT; CDR3aa: CASSVTSFTGELFF; j_gene: TRBJ2-2; d_gene: NA; abundance: NA; v_gene: TRBV9
CDR3nt: TGTGCCAGCAGCTCGATGGGACAGTTCTATGGCTACACCTTC; CDR3aa: CASSSMGQFYGYTF; j_gene: TRBJ1-2; d_gene: TRBD1; abundance: NA; v_gene: TRBV11-3
CDR3nt: TGTGCCAGCAGCCATTTACGGGGCGAGCAGTACTTC; CDR3aa: CASSHLRGEQYF; j_gene: TRBJ2-7; d_gene: NA; abundance: once; v_gene: TRBV3-1/TRBV3-2
CDR3nt: TGCGCCAGCAGCCAAGACCCCACGGGACAGGGGGTAGGGACTGAAGCTTTCTTT; CDR3aa: CASSQDPTGQGVGTEAFF; j_gene: TRBJ1-1; d_gene: TRBD1; abundance: NA; v_gene: TRBV4-1
CDR3nt: TGTGCCAGCAGCCAAACCCAACGACTAGCGGGGGACAATGAGCAGTTCTTC; CDR3aa: CASSQTQRLAGDNEQFF; j_gene: TRBJ2-1; d_gene: TRBD2; abundance: NA; v_gene: TRBV3-1/TRBV3-2
CDR3nt: TGTGCCATCAGTGGCGGGGATGTCTACGAGCAGTACTTC; CDR3aa: CAISGGDVYEQYF; j_gene: TRBJ2-7; d_gene: NA; abundance: NA; v_gene: TRBV10-3
CDR3nt: TGTGCCAGTAGACTAGCGGGAGTCAGGGAGCAGTTCTTC; CDR3aa: CASRLAGVREQFF; j_gene: TRBJ2-1; d_gene: TRBD2; abundance: NA; v_gene: TRBV19
CDR3nt: TGTGCCAGCAGGAAAGCCGGGGTCCCTTTTTCAACAGATACGCAGTATTTT; CDR3aa: CASRKAGVPFSTDTQYF; j_gene: TRBJ2-3; d_gene: NA; abundance: once; v_gene: TRBV2
CDR3nt: TGTGCCAGCAGCTTACCGGGCAGGGCCTACACCTTC; CDR3aa: CASSLPGRAYTF; j_gene: TRBJ1-2; d_gene: NA; abundance: few; v_gene: TRBV11-3
CDR3nt: TGTGCCAGCAGCTTGGGCCAGTCAACTAACTATGGCTACACCTTC; CDR3aa: CASSLGQSTNYGYTF; j_gene: TRBJ1-2; d_gene: NA; abundance: NA; v_gene: TRBV5-4